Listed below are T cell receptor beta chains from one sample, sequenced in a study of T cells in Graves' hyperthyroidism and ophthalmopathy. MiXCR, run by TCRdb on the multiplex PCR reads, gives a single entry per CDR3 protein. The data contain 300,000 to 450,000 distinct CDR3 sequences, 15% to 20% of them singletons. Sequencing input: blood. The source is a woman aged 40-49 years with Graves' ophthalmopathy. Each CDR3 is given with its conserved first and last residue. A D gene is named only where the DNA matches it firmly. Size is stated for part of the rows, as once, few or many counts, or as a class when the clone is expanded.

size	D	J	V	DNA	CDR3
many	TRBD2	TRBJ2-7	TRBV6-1	TGTGCCAGCAGTGTACCTAGCGGGAGAGAGACTACACGTGAGCAGTACTTC	CASSVPSGRETTREQYF
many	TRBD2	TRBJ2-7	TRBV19	TGTGCCAGTAGTCCCTCCCGGGGGACTAGCGGGACTACCCAGTACTTC	CASSPSRGTSGTTQYF
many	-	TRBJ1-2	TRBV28	TGTGCCAGCAGCAAACGTGGGGGGGGCATGTATGGCTACACCTTC	CASSKRGGGMYGYTF
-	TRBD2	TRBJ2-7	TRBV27	TGTGCCAGCAGTCCGGGACTAGCGGGATTAAAGAACGAGCAGTACTTC	CASSPGLAGLKNEQYF
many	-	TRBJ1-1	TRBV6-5	TGTGCCAGCAGTAGCAGGGTGGAAGCTTTCTTT	CASSSRVEAFF
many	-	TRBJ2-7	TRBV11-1	TGTGCCAGCAGCTTCTCCATTTGGGAGCAGTACTTC	CASSFSIWEQYF
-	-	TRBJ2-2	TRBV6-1	TGTGCCAGCAGTCCTAGCTTCCCCGGGGAGCTGTTTTTT	CASSPSFPGELFF
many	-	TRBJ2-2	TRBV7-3	TGTGCCAGCAGTTCGACTGGCAACCTCGGGGAGCTGTTTTTT	CASSSTGNLGELFF
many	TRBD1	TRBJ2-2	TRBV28	TGTGCCAGCAGCCTCGTTGGACAGGATGAAGGCGGGGAGCTGTTTTTT	CASSLVGQDEGGELFF
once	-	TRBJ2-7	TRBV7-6	TGTGCCAGCAGCTCCGATAGGGCTGGACACGAGCAGTACTTC	CASSSDRAGHEQYF
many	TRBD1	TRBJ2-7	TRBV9	TGTGCCAGCAGCCCGGGGGACAGGGTGATGTACGAGCAGTACTTC	CASSPGDRVMYEQYF
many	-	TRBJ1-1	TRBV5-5	TGTGCCAGCAGCTTGACAGGGCTTATCACTGAAGCTTTCTTT	CASSLTGLITEAFF
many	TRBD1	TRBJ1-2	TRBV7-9	TGTGCCAGCAGCTTAGCACAGGGGGGATTCTATGGCTACACCTTC	CASSLAQGGFYGYTF
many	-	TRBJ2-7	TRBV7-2	TGTGCCAGCAGCTTGGTCCGTGATGCCGAGCAGTACTTC	CASSLVRDAEQYF
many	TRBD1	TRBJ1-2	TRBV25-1	TGTGCCAGCAGTGGAACCGACAGGGCCGGCTACACCTTC	CASSGTDRAGYTF
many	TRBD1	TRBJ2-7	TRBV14	TGTGCCAGCAGCCATGCCCGGGACAGGCAGTACTTC	CASSHARDRQYF
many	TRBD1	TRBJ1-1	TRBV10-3	TGTGCCATCAGTGCGGGACAGAGCGGAACGGGGACTGAAGCTTTCTTT	CAISAGQSGTGTEAFF
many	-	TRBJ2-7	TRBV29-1	TGCAGCGTTGAAGAAAGTGTAGGAGGGCGGTCCTACGAGCAGTACTTC	CSVEESVGGRSYEQYF
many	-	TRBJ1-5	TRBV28	TGTGCCAGCAGTTTAATAACCCCGCTCTCCAGGCCTCATCAGCCCCAGCATTTT	CASSLITPLSRPHQPQHF
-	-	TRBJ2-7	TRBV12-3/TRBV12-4	TGTGCCAGCAGCTCACATGCTAACGAGCAGTACTTC	CASSSHANEQYF
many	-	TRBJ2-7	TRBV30	TGTGCCTGGAGTGGCGGACTTACTTACGAGCAGTACTTC	CAWSGGLTYEQYF
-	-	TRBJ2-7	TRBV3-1	TGTGCCAGCAGTCGAGCGGCCCGCTCCTACGAGCAGTACTTC	CASSRAARSYEQYF
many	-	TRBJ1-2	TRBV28	TGTGCCAAAGAAATGACAGTGACATCGGGAGGCTACACCTTC	CAKEMTVTSGGYTF
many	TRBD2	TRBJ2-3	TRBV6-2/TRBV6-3	TGTGCCAGCAGCGAGCGGGAGGCCAGGTCAGATACGCAGTATTTT	CASSEREARSDTQYF
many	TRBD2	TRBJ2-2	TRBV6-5	TGTGCCAGCAGACTAGCGGAGACTAACACCGGGGAGCTGTTTTTT	CASRLAETNTGELFF
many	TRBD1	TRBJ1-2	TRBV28	TGTGCCAGCAGGCGACAGGGTGCTAACTATGGCTACACCTTC	CASRRQGANYGYTF
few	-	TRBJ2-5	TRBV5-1	TGCGCCAGCAGTACAGCTCTAATTAAACAAGAGGCCCAGTACTTC	CASSTALIKQEAQYF
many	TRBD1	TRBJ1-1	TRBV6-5	TGTGCCAGCAGTTATGACAGGGTGAACACTGAAGCTTTCTTT	CASSYDRVNTEAFF
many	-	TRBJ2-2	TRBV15	TGTGCCACCAGCAGAGAGGTCGGGAGTGTCCCAAACACCGGGGAGCTGTTTTTT	CATSREVGSVPNTGELFF
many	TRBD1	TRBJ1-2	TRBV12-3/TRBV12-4	TGTGCCAGCAGTCTTTTGGGACAGGGTGCAGTTAGGTATGGCTACACCTTC	CASSLLGQGAVRYGYTF
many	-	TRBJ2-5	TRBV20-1	TGCAGTGCTATATCTGGAGTTCAAGAGACCCAGTACTTC	CSAISGVQETQYF
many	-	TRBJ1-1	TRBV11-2	TGTGCCAGCAGCTCACTCCAAGGACCCCTGCTCCTAGCTTTCTTT	CASSSLQGPLLLAFF
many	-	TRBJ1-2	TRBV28	TGTGCCATTTCCGTCTTGGACTATGGCTACACCTTC	CAISVLDYGYTF
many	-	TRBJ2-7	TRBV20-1	TGCAGTGCTAGTTACTCGGTACTGCCCTACGAGCAGTACTTC	CSASYSVLPYEQYF
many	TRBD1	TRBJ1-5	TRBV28	TGTGCCAGCACCAGACAGGGCAGGAATCAGCCCCAGCATTTT	CASTRQGRNQPQHF
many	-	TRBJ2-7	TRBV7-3	TGTGCCAGCAGCTCACGGCTCGGGGGTGAGCAGTACTTC	CASSSRLGGEQYF
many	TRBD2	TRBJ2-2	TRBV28	TGTGCCAGCAGTTCTAATCCCTGGACTAGCGGGAGTCACACCGGGGAGCTGTTTTTT	CASSSNPWTSGSHTGELFF
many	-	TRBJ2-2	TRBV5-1	TGCGCCAGCAGCTTGGTGGGAGTTAACACCGGGGAGCTGTTTTTT	CASSLVGVNTGELFF
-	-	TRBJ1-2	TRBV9	TGTGCCAGCAGCGTAGAAGGGAACCCTAACTATGGCTACACCTTC	CASSVEGNPNYGYTF
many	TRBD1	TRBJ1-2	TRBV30	TGTGCCTGGAGTGTACTGACAGGGGGCGGCTATGGCTACACCTTC	CAWSVLTGGGYGYTF
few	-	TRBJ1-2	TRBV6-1	TGTGCCAGCAGTGAACTTAACCCGGGAGGCTACACCTTC	CASSELNPGGYTF
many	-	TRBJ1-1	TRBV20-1	TGCAGTGCTAGGGGCAGGGAAATGAACACTGAAGCTTTCTTT	CSARGREMNTEAFF
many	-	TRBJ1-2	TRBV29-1	TGCAGCGTTGAAAAGGTCTCCAGGATGATCTATGGCTACACCTTC	CSVEKVSRMIYGYTF
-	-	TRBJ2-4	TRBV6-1	TGTGCCATCAGTGAATCCGGATTGGCCATTCAGTACTTC	CAISESGLAIQYF
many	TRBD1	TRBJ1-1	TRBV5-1	TGCGCCAGCAGCTCGACAGGGCAAACTGAAGCTTTCTTT	CASSSTGQTEAFF
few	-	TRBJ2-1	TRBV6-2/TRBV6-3	TGTGCCAGCCTGGACTTGCGCTACGAGCAGTTCTTC	CASLDLRYEQFF
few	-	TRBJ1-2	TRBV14	TGTGCCAGCAGCCAAGGGGCGGTCTTTGAATTTGGCTACACCTTC	CASSQGAVFEFGYTF
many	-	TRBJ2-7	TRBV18	TGTGCCAGCTCACGGACAGATAGCTCCTACGAGCAGTACTTC	CASSRTDSSYEQYF
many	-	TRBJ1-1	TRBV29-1	TGCAGCGTTGCGAGTGTTGACACTGAAGCTTTCTTT	CSVASVDTEAFF
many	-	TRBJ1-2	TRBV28	TGTGCCAGCAGTTTATCGGTCCATCGGGGCTACACCTTC	CASSLSVHRGYTF
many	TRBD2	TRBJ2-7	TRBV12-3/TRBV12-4	TGTGCCAGCAGTTTATATGGGGGGGTTGGCTACGAGCAGTACTTC	CASSLYGGVGYEQYF
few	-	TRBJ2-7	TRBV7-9	TGTGCCAGCAGCTTCGTTGGACTCCCGGCCGAGCAGTACTTC	CASSFVGLPAEQYF
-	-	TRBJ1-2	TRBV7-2	TGTGCCAGCAGCTCGGAGACACGCCACTATGGCTACACCTTC	CASSSETRHYGYTF